A selection of T cell receptor beta chains follows, all from one sample in a study of blood T cell repertoires in COVID-19. TCRdb's table, derived via immunoSEQ multiplex PCR, lists solely in-frame clones and lacks some. This sample has about 140,000 clones, with about three quarters found just once. The sample consisted of peripheral blood. The receptors here all came from a man between 45 and 60 years old with acute or convalescent COVID-19. Each CDR3 is given with its conserved first and last residue. A D gene is named only where the DNA matches it firmly. A clone size is listed for some rows: how often the clone was seen (once, few, many), or a class if it is expanded.

>-|TRBV3-1/TRBV3-2|-|TRBJ2-3
CASSLLSSTDTQYF
TGTGCCAGCAGCCTTCTCTCTAGCACAGATACGCAGTATTTT
>-|TRBV4-1|-|TRBJ2-2
CASSQGPRLVTDTGELFF
TGCGCCAGCAGCCAAGGCCCCCGACTAGTTACCGACACCGGGGAGCTGTTTTTT
>-|TRBV6-5|-|TRBJ1-6
CASSMAGVNSPLHF
TGTGCCAGCAGTATGGCTGGAGTTAATTCACCCCTCCACTTT
>-|TRBV5-1|-|TRBJ1-1
CASTPASAGANTEAFF
TGCGCCAGCACCCCCGCTTCGGCGGGCGCGAACACTGAAGCTTTCTTT
>TRBD1|TRBV9|-|TRBJ1-3
CASSRTGGIGNTIYF
TGTGCCAGCAGCCGGACAGGGGGAATAGGAAACACCATATATTTT
>TRBD1|TRBV7-2|few|TRBJ1-3
CASSWGQGVRNTIYF
TGTGCCAGCAGCTGGGGACAGGGAGTAAGAAACACCATATATTTT
>-|TRBV3-1/TRBV3-2|-|TRBJ1-4
CASSFRGEGEKLFF
TGTGCCAGCAGCTTCAGGGGCGAAGGGGAAAAACTGTTTTTT
>-|TRBV2|-|TRBJ2-5
CASNRVVRAETQYF
TGTGCCAGCAACAGGGTTGTCCGTGCGGAGACCCAGTACTTC
>TRBD1|TRBV2|-|TRBJ1-2
CASSEGTGKYGYTF
TGTGCCAGCAGTGAGGGGACAGGAAAATATGGCTACACCTTC
>TRBD1|TRBV15|-|TRBJ2-1
CATTRDGTAYNEQFF
TGTGCCACCACCAGGGACGGGACAGCCTACAATGAGCAGTTCTTC
>-|TRBV5-4|few|TRBJ1-2
CASSLMGGQGYGYTF
TGTGCCAGCAGCTTAATGGGGGGGCAGGGCTATGGCTACACCTTC
>-|TRBV5-1|-|TRBJ2-3
CASSLWQGKDTQYF
TGCGCCAGCAGCTTGTGGCAGGGGAAAGATACGCAGTATTTT
>TRBD1|TRBV5-1|-|TRBJ1-1
CASSLDGAGAGGKTEAFF
TGCGCCAGCAGCTTGGATGGGGCCGGGGCAGGGGGAAAAACTGAAGCTTTCTTT
>-|TRBV9|-|TRBJ2-1
CASSVVSGTYNEQFF
TGTGCCAGCAGCGTAGTTTCAGGGACCTACAATGAGCAGTTCTTC
>TRBD1|TRBV28|-|TRBJ2-7
CASSFPPGQGYEQYF
TGTGCCAGCAGTTTCCCCCCGGGACAGGGTTACGAGCAGTACTTC
>-|TRBV9|once|TRBJ1-2
CASSPRQGYGYTF
TGTGCCAGCAGCCCCCGGCAGGGTTATGGCTACACCTTC
>-|TRBV6-2/TRBV6-3|-|TRBJ1-2
CASSYNYQVVSHGYTF
TGTGCCAGCAGTTACAATTATCAGGTAGTTTCTCATGGCTACACCTTC
>TRBD2|TRBV7-6|-|TRBJ2-5
CASSLGTSGETQYF
TGTGCCAGCAGCTTAGGGACTAGCGGAGAGACCCAGTACTTC
>-|TRBV6-5|-|TRBJ2-1
CASSYSSGQIYNEQFF
TGTGCCAGCAGTTACTCGAGCGGGCAGATTTACAATGAGCAGTTCTTC
>-|TRBV24-1|-|TRBJ2-1
CATSLNNEQFF
TGTGCCACCAGTCTAAACAATGAGCAGTTCTTC
>-|TRBV3-1/TRBV3-2|-|TRBJ2-5
CASSHGETQYF
TGTGCCAGCAGTCACGGTGAGACCCAGTACTTC